A selection of T cell receptor beta chains follows, all from one sample in a study of cytomegalovirus exposure and HLA in healthy donors. Produced via immunoSEQ multiplex PCR; TCRdb's table is partial and in-frame only. The profile shows 150,000 or so clones, 55% to 70% of them singletons. Material: PBMCs. These receptors all stem from a woman younger than 45 in good health and CMV-seropositive. Both conserved end residues are part of each CDR3. D genes are given only for firm matches. Expanded clones are given a class, and other clones once, few, many or no size at all.

j_call v_call d_call clone_size cdr3_nt cdr3_aa
TRBJ1-6 TRBV5-1 NA NA TGCGCCAGCGCCCAGGAGGAAAATTCACCCCTCCACTTT CASAQEENSPLHF
TRBJ2-1 TRBV27 TRBD2 once TGTGCCGCAGAAAAATCGGGGGGCTCCTACAATGAGCAGTTCTTC CAAEKSGGSYNEQFF
TRBJ1-2 TRBV10-3 NA NA TGTGCCATCAGTGGTACAGGGACCAACTATGGCTACACCTTC CAISGTGTNYGYTF
TRBJ2-2 TRBV5-1 NA few TGCGCCAGCTCCTCGTTCTCCGGGGTGAACACCGGGGAGCTGTTTTTT CASSSFSGVNTGELFF
TRBJ1-2 TRBV6-1 NA NA TGTGCCAGCAGTGTTAGCAGGGCCATTGAGGGCTACACCTTC CASSVSRAIEGYTF
TRBJ2-7 TRBV10-2 NA NA TGCGCCAGCAGCGATCCAGGGTACGAGCAGTACTTC CASSDPGYEQYF
TRBJ2-3 TRBV7-9 TRBD2 NA TGTGCCAGCAGTAAAAAAGGGAGCGGGAGGTTTAGAGATACGCAGTATTTT CASSKKGSGRFRDTQYF
TRBJ2-1 TRBV2 NA NA TGTGCCAGCAGTGAATACGGCAATGAGCAGTTCTTC CASSEYGNEQFF
TRBJ2-5 TRBV7-9 NA NA TGTGCCAGCAGCTTCTCGACAGAAAATGAAGAGACCCAGTACTTC CASSFSTENEETQYF
TRBJ1-2 TRBV27 TRBD1 NA TGTGCCAGCAGTTTAAAAGCGCAGGGGGCGAACTATGGCTACACCTTC CASSLKAQGANYGYTF
TRBJ1-1 TRBV19 NA few TGTGCCAGTAGTGACGGGAGAAACACTGAAGCTTTCTTT CASSDGRNTEAFF
TRBJ1-1 TRBV11-2 TRBD1 few TGTGCCAGCAGCCTCAACAGGGGGCAAGAGAACACTGAAGCTTTCTTT CASSLNRGQENTEAFF
TRBJ1-2 TRBV5-1 NA NA TGCGCCAGCAGCTTGGTAATGGACAGATCTATTGGCTACACCTTC CASSLVMDRSIGYTF
TRBJ1-1 TRBV7-9 NA NA TGTGCCAGCAGACGCCCCCCAGGGGCGCGAGGGGCGACTGAAGCTTTCTTT CASRRPPGARGATEAFF
TRBJ1-4 TRBV28 TRBD1 NA TGTGCCAGCATCCGGACAGGGATGGGGGAAAAACTGTTTTTT CASIRTGMGEKLFF
TRBJ2-7 TRBV5-1 NA NA TGCGCCAGCAGCCTTATGAACAGGGTTGGGTACGAGCAGTACTTC CASSLMNRVGYEQYF
TRBJ1-2 TRBV7-2 TRBD1 once TGTGCCAGCAGCCAATACCTTCGGGGACAGGGTTTCAGTGGCTACACCTTC CASSQYLRGQGFSGYTF
TRBJ2-7 TRBV4-1 TRBD1 NA TGCGCCAGCAGCCAACCGGGACAGGGAAGGTACGAGCAGTACTTC CASSQPGQGRYEQYF
TRBJ1-2 TRBV6-1 TRBD1 NA TGTGCCAGCAGCTTAACAGGGGTCTATGGCTACACCTTC CASSLTGVYGYTF
TRBJ1-1 TRBV5-1 NA NA TGCGCCAGCAGCTTGGTGACGCGGGGGGCCGTTATGAACACTGAAGCTTTCTTT CASSLVTRGAVMNTEAFF
TRBJ2-1 TRBV10-3 TRBD2 NA TGTGCCATCAGCGGACTAGCGGGAAGGGACAATGAGCAGTTCTTC CAISGLAGRDNEQFF
TRBJ1-4 TRBV2 NA NA TGTGCCAGCAAAGAGAGACTAAATGAAAAACTGTTTTTT CASKERLNEKLFF
TRBJ1-4 TRBV14 NA NA TGTGCCAGCAGCCACTGGAGGGGAAATGAAAAACTGTTTTTT CASSHWRGNEKLFF
TRBJ1-2 TRBV18 NA once TGTGCCAGCTCACCCACAGAGTCGGTATATGGCTACACCTTC CASSPTESVYGYTF
TRBJ1-2 TRBV23-1 NA NA TGCGCCAGCGGTACGGGACTCACTTTTAACTATGGCTACACCTTC CASGTGLTFNYGYTF
TRBJ1-1 TRBV5-1 NA NA TGCGCCAGCAGCACAATCCCAGGGGCGCCCGAAGCTTTCTTT CASSTIPGAPEAFF
TRBJ2-7 TRBV21-1 NA NA TGTGCCAGCAGCACATCAAAGCTGTTGATAGCGGGAGTCGCCTACGAGCAGTACTTC CASSTSKLLIAGVAYEQYF
TRBJ1-1 TRBV5-1 TRBD1 few TGCGCCAGCAGCTCGGCACCATCACAGGGGATGAACACTGAAGCTTTCTTT CASSSAPSQGMNTEAFF
TRBJ2-5 TRBV4-2 TRBD2 NA TGTGCCAGCAGCCAAGATTGGGCTTCTAGCGGGGGAGGGGAGACCCAGTACTTC CASSQDWASSGGGETQYF
TRBJ1-2 TRBV5-1 NA NA TGCGCCAGCAGCTATGGCCTACCGGGTGGCTACACCTTC CASSYGLPGGYTF
TRBJ2-1 TRBV19 TRBD2 few TGTGCCAGTAGCCGATCCAGCGGGAGGCCATCCTACAATGAGCAGTTCTTC CASSRSSGRPSYNEQFF
TRBJ1-4 TRBV7-9 NA NA TGTGCCAGCAGTCCGGGCCGGAGGCGTGAAAAACTGTTTTTT CASSPGRRREKLFF
TRBJ1-1 TRBV6-1 TRBD1 NA TGTGCCAGCAACGGACAGGCCAACACTGAAGCTTTCTTT CASNGQANTEAFF
TRBJ1-1 TRBV5-1 TRBD1 NA TGCGCCAGCAGCTTACCTACCGGGACAGGGGCTATGAACACTGAAGCTTTCTTT CASSLPTGTGAMNTEAFF
TRBJ1-6 TRBV6-5 NA NA TGTGCCAGCAGTTACTCGGTGGGCCGCAGTTCACCCCTCCACTTT CASSYSVGRSSPLHF
TRBJ1-6 TRBV18 NA few TGTGCCAGCTCACCCGACAGTAATTCACCCCTCCACTTT CASSPDSNSPLHF
TRBJ1-1 TRBV4-2 NA NA TGTGCCAGCAGCCAAGATAGGAACACTGAAGCTTTCTTT CASSQDRNTEAFF
TRBJ2-3 TRBV9 TRBD1 NA TGTGCCAGCAGCGATAGGACAGGGCTAGATACGCAGTATTTT CASSDRTGLDTQYF
TRBJ2-5 TRBV7-2 TRBD1 few TGTGCCAGCAGTCTAGACAGGGAACAGACCCAGTACTTC CASSLDREQTQYF
TRBJ1-1 TRBV5-6 TRBD1 few TGTGCCAGCAGGGGGGACAGGGGGCGAAATACTGAAGCTTTCTTT CASRGDRGRNTEAFF
TRBJ2-3 TRBV9 NA NA TGTGCCAGCAGCGCTTGGGGGGGCGGCATAGATACGCAGTATTTT CASSAWGGGIDTQYF
TRBJ1-5 TRBV5-4 NA once TGTGCCAGCAGCTTACCAGGCGGGGATCAGCCCCAGCATTTT CASSLPGGDQPQHF
TRBJ1-1 TRBV19 NA NA TGTGCCAGTAGCGTACATAGGGGCACTGAAGCTTTCTTT CASSVHRGTEAFF
TRBJ1-5 TRBV6-5 TRBD1 NA TGTGCCAGCAGGACCAGGGGGACTGGCAATCAGCCCCAGCATTTT CASRTRGTGNQPQHF
TRBJ1-1 TRBV5-1 NA NA TGCGCCAGCAGCTTGATTGGGGCGATGAACACTGAAGCTTTCTTT CASSLIGAMNTEAFF
TRBJ2-7 TRBV14 TRBD1 once TGTGCCAGCAGCCACGGGACAGGGAGGACCTACGAGCAGTACTTC CASSHGTGRTYEQYF
TRBJ1-4 TRBV5-1 TRBD1 NA TGCGCCAGCAGCCGATTTGGGACAGGGGTGTCTTTTGAAAAACTGTTTTTT CASSRFGTGVSFEKLFF
TRBJ2-2 TRBV5-1 TRBD2 NA TGCGCCAGCAGCGCGCAACTAGCGGGAGGTAACGGGGAGCTGTTTTTT CASSAQLAGGNGELFF
TRBJ2-3 TRBV6-5 NA few TGTGCCAGCAGAAGCCCTAGCACAGATACGCAGTATTTT CASRSPSTDTQYF
TRBJ2-1 TRBV6-6 TRBD2 few TGTGCCAGCAGGACTAGCGTCGAGCAGTTCTTC CASRTSVEQFF
TRBJ2-1 TRBV5-4 TRBD2 few TGTGCCAGCAGCCGGGGGGGACTAGCGGGAGGCCTGAATGAGCAGTTCTTC CASSRGGLAGGLNEQFF
TRBJ2-1 TRBV2 TRBD2 NA TGTGCCAGTTCTCAGCAGGCGGGGGGGTTGAATGAGCAGTTCTTC CASSQQAGGLNEQFF
TRBJ2-1 TRBV15 NA NA TGTGCCACCACTAAGTCCAGGATCGACAATGAGCAGTTCTTC CATTKSRIDNEQFF
TRBJ1-2 TRBV5-1 TRBD1 once TGCGCCAGCAGCCCGACAGGGGAAAACTATGGCTACACCTTC CASSPTGENYGYTF
TRBJ1-1 TRBV6-5 NA few TGTGCCAGCAGTAAAAAGCGGGCTGAAGCTTTCTTT CASSKKRAEAFF
TRBJ1-3 TRBV18 NA NA TGTGCCAGCTCACCACCGGGACTTCTAGTCTCTGGAAACACCATATATTTT CASSPPGLLVSGNTIYF